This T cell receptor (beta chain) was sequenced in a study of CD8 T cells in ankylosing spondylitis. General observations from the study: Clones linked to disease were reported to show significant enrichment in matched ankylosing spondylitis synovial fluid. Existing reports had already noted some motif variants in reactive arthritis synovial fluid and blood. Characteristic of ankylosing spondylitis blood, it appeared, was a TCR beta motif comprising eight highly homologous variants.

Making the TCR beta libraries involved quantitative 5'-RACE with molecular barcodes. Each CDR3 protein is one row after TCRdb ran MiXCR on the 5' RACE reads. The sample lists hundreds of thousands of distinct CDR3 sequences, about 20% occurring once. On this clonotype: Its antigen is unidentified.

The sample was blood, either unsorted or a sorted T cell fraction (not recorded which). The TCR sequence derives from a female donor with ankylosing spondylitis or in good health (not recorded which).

The CDR3 spells CASSLSRVSYEQYF. DNA for the CDR3: TGTGCCAGCAGCTTATCGCGGGTTTCCTACGAGCAGTACTTC. This chain connects TRBV7-8 to TRBJ2-7; weak D call: TRBD2 (5 bases). V was pared by 2 bases and J by 1 base, with 9 bases between. Germline V gene lookup returns CDR1 SGHVS and CDR2 FQNEAQ. There are 14 residues in the CDR3.